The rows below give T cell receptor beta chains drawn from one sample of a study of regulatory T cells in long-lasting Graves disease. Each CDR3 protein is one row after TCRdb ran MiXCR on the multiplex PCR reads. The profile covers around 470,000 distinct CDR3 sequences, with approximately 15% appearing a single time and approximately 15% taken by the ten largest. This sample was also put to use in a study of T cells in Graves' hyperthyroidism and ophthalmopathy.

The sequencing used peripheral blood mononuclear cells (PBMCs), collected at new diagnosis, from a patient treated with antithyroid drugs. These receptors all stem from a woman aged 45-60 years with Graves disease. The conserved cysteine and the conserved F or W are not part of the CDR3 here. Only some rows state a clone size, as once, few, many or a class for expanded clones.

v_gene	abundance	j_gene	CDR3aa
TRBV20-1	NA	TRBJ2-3	SAHSRTSGYTDTQY
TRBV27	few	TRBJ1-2	ASSLLVGGGYT
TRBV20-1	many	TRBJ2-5	SAIPGLRPWETQY
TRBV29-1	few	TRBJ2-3	SVEDPGRGPTDTQY
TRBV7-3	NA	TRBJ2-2	ASSTTGVGGAGSGELF
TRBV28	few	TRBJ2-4	ASSQGLAKNIQY
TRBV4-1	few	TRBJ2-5	ASSQAPLDGETQY
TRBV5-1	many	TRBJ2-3	ASSLLAGASDTQY
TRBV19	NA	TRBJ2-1	ASSIIGGGQGMNEQF
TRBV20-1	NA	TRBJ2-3	SAMSVTQPLGADTQY
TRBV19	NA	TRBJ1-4	ASIQSATNEKLF
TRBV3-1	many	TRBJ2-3	ASSQRGRAQDTQY
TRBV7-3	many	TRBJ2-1	ASSLGAPSGVNEQF
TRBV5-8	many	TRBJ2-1	ASRIRDRIYNEQF
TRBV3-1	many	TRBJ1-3	ASSQDPTSGNTIY
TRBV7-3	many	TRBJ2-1	ASSPVAGASSYNEQF
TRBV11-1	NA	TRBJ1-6	ASSRFNSPLH